This T cell receptor beta chain was profiled in a study of cytomegalovirus exposure and HLA in healthy donors. When sampled, the donors appeared nominally healthy, though they likely had unrecorded immune exposures. 13 Jbeta primers and 60 Vbeta primers were used for the PCR. Assay used: immunoSEQ multiplex PCR; TCRdb lists only in-frame clones, some missing. Recorded for this sample: under 130,000 clones. V was clipped by 5 bases and J by 11 bases; unmatched bases: 15. CDR1 is SGHVS, CDR2 FNYEAQ, per germline. There are 16 residues in the CDR3. V gene TRBV7-6 combines with J gene TRBJ1-4; 9 nucleotides agree with TRBD1. Sequencing input: PBMCs. The clonotype comes from a man aged 45-65 years in good health and CMV-seronegative. The DNA for the CDR3 is TGTGCCAGCAGCAAGGGGGACAGGGTCGTAGGTCAGAAACTGTTTTTT. Translation: CASSKGDRVVGQKLFF.